The rows below give T cell receptor beta chains drawn from one sample of a study of T cell responses to AZD1222 COVID-19 vaccine. Libraries were prepared by immunoSEQ multiplex PCR; TCRdb keeps only in-frame clonotypes and omits some of them. This table has about 190,000 clones, roughly 91% appearing once. The material sequenced was peripheral blood, taken on day 0 of AZD1222 vaccination. The receptors come from an adult in good health. The CDR3 runs from the conserved cysteine through the conserved F or W. A D gene is named only where the DNA matches it firmly. Not all rows give a size; the values are once, few, many and, for expanded clones, a class.

clone size: .; J gene: TRBJ2-5; V gene: TRBV6-5; D gene: TRBD2; CDR3 DNA: TGTGCCAGCAGTAAGCGGGGGGGCCAATGGACCCAGTACTTC; CDR3 protein: CASSKRGGQWTQYF
clone size: .; J gene: TRBJ1-5; V gene: TRBV10-3; D gene: TRBD1; CDR3 DNA: TGTGCCATCAGTGAGCCCGGACAGGGATGGGGTATCGGCAATCAGCCCCAGCATTTT; CDR3 protein: CAISEPGQGWGIGNQPQHF
clone size: .; J gene: TRBJ1-2; V gene: TRBV10-3; D gene: .; CDR3 DNA: TGTGCCATCAGTGGTCTGAGGACGGAAGAAAGTAACTATGGCTACACCTTC; CDR3 protein: CAISGLRTEESNYGYTF
clone size: .; J gene: TRBJ1-5; V gene: TRBV4-2; D gene: .; CDR3 DNA: TGTGCCAGCGGATGGACGGACGAGTTTTCCCCCAGGCAGCCCCAGCATTTT; CDR3 protein: CASGWTDEFSPRQPQHF
clone size: .; J gene: TRBJ2-3; V gene: TRBV10-1; D gene: .; CDR3 DNA: TGCGCCAGCTCCGATACCGGAGCAACAGATACGCAGTATTTT; CDR3 protein: CASSDTGATDTQYF
clone size: once; J gene: TRBJ2-3; V gene: TRBV6-5; D gene: TRBD2; CDR3 DNA: TGTGCCATCCGACTAGCGTCGCTGGATACGCAGTATTTT; CDR3 protein: CAIRLASLDTQYF
clone size: .; J gene: TRBJ1-5; V gene: TRBV27; D gene: .; CDR3 DNA: TGTGCCAGCAGTACATACAGTAATCAGCCCCAGCATTTT; CDR3 protein: CASSTYSNQPQHF
clone size: .; J gene: TRBJ1-2; V gene: TRBV7-9; D gene: .; CDR3 DNA: TGTGCCAGCAGCTCGGTAACAGGGACCAATGGCTACACCTTC; CDR3 protein: CASSSVTGTNGYTF
clone size: few; J gene: TRBJ1-5; V gene: TRBV5-5; D gene: .; CDR3 DNA: TGTGCCAGCAGCTTGATAGGGTTTCAGCCCCAGCATTTT; CDR3 protein: CASSLIGFQPQHF
clone size: .; J gene: TRBJ1-5; V gene: TRBV28; D gene: .; CDR3 DNA: TGTGCCAGCAGACTACAGGGCGGCAATCAGCCCCAGCATTTT; CDR3 protein: CASRLQGGNQPQHF
clone size: .; J gene: TRBJ2-7; V gene: TRBV7-8; D gene: TRBD2; CDR3 DNA: TGTGCCAGCAGCTTAGCGGCTAGCGGGAGTTACGAGCAGTACTTC; CDR3 protein: CASSLAASGSYEQYF
clone size: .; J gene: TRBJ2-1; V gene: TRBV7-2; D gene: TRBD2; CDR3 DNA: TGTGCGCGGCCCCAGCGGGGGGCCGTTAATGAGCAGTTCTTC; CDR3 protein: CARPQRGAVNEQFF
clone size: few; J gene: TRBJ1-5; V gene: TRBV18; D gene: TRBD1; CDR3 DNA: TGTGCCAGCTCTCCTGATACAGGGGGTCGCAATCAGCCCCAGCATTTT; CDR3 protein: CASSPDTGGRNQPQHF
clone size: .; J gene: TRBJ1-1; V gene: TRBV4-2; D gene: .; CDR3 DNA: TGTGCCAGCAGCCAAGAATCTGGAAGGAACACTGAAGCTTTCTTT; CDR3 protein: CASSQESGRNTEAFF
clone size: .; J gene: TRBJ1-5; V gene: TRBV7-9; D gene: TRBD1; CDR3 DNA: TGTGCCAGCAGCTCGAGGACAGGGGGGGATCAGCCCCAGCATTTT; CDR3 protein: CASSSRTGGDQPQHF
clone size: .; J gene: TRBJ2-3; V gene: TRBV6-5; D gene: TRBD1; CDR3 DNA: TGTGCCAGCAGAAACTGGGGGACAGGGTCAGATACGCAGTATTTT; CDR3 protein: CASRNWGTGSDTQYF
clone size: .; J gene: TRBJ1-2; V gene: TRBV9; D gene: .; CDR3 DNA: TGTGCCAGCAGCTCCCCGCCCGGCAGGGGATCCTATGGCTACACCTTC; CDR3 protein: CASSSPPGRGSYGYTF
clone size: .; J gene: TRBJ1-2; V gene: TRBV9; D gene: .; CDR3 DNA: TGTGCCAGCAGCGTAGTGGGCAGACAGGACTATGGCTACACCTTC; CDR3 protein: CASSVVGRQDYGYTF
clone size: .; J gene: TRBJ2-5; V gene: TRBV20-1; D gene: .; CDR3 DNA: TGCAGTGCTACTCAGGCCGAGACCCAGTACTTC; CDR3 protein: CSATQAETQYF
clone size: .; J gene: TRBJ2-1; V gene: TRBV5-1; D gene: TRBD2; CDR3 DNA: TGCGCCAGCAGGTCCCTTAGCGGGAGGTCATACAATGAGCAGTTCTTC; CDR3 protein: CASRSLSGRSYNEQFF
clone size: .; J gene: TRBJ2-7; V gene: TRBV27; D gene: .; CDR3 DNA: TGTGCCAGCAGTTTAAAGCGGAACTACGAGCAGTACTTC; CDR3 protein: CASSLKRNYEQYF
clone size: .; J gene: TRBJ2-6; V gene: TRBV5-4; D gene: .; CDR3 DNA: TGTGCCAGCAGCCCCGACAGGTTCTCTGGGGCCAACGTCCTGACTTTC; CDR3 protein: CASSPDRFSGANVLTF
clone size: few; J gene: TRBJ1-2; V gene: TRBV11-2; D gene: .; CDR3 DNA: TGTGCCAGCAGCTCGGGCTCATTCTATGGCTACACCTTC; CDR3 protein: CASSSGSFYGYTF
clone size: .; J gene: TRBJ1-2; V gene: TRBV7-9; D gene: .; CDR3 DNA: TGTGCCAGCAGCTTACTTGTGGGTAGTGGCGGCTACACCTTC; CDR3 protein: CASSLLVGSGGYTF
clone size: .; J gene: TRBJ1-2; V gene: TRBV4-2; D gene: TRBD1; CDR3 DNA: TGTGCCAGCAGCCAAGATGGGGTTATCGGACAGGCAAACTATGGCTACACCTTC; CDR3 protein: CASSQDGVIGQANYGYTF
clone size: .; J gene: TRBJ2-7; V gene: TRBV4-1; D gene: TRBD2; CDR3 DNA: TGCGCCAGCAGCCAAGATAAGGGTTTGCCGGGACTAGGCTCCTACGAGCAGTACTTC; CDR3 protein: CASSQDKGLPGLGSYEQYF
clone size: few; J gene: TRBJ1-5; V gene: TRBV3-1/TRBV3-2; D gene: .; CDR3 DNA: TGTGCCAGCAGTCAACAGCTTAATCAGCCCCAGCATTTT; CDR3 protein: CASSQQLNQPQHF